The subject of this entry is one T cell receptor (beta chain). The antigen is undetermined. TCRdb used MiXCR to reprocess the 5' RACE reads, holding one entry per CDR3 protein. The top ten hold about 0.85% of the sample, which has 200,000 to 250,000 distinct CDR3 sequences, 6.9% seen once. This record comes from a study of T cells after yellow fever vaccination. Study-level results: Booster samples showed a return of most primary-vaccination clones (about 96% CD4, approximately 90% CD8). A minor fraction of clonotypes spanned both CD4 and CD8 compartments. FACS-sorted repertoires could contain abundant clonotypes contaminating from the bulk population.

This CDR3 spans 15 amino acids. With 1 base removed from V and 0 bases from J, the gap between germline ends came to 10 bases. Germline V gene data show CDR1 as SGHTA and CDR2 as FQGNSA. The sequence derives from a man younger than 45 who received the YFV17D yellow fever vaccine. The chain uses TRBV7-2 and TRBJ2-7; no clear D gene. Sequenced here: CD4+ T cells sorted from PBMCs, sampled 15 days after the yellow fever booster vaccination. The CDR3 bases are TGTGCCAGCAGCTTAGAGGGCACTATCTCCTACGAGCAGTACTTC. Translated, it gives CASSLEGTISYEQYF. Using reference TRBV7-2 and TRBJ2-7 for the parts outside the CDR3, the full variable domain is GAGVSQSPSNKVTEKGKDVELRCDPISGHTALYWYRQSLGQGLEFLIYFQGNSAPDKSGLPSDRFSAERTGGSVSTLTIQRTQQEDSAVYLCASSLEGTISYEQYFGPGTRLTVT.